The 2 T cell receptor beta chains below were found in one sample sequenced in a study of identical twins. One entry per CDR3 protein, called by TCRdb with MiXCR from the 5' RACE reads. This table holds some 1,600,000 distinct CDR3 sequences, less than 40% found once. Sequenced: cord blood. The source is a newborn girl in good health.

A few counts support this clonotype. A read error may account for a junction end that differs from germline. For the CDR3, the DNA is TGTGCCAGCAGGACAGCCACAACTAATGAAGAACTGTTTTTT. Amino acid sequence: CASRTATTNEELFF. The chain links TRBV2 to TRBJ1-4, with D possibly TRBD1 on 5 matching bases. Germline CDR1 reads SNHLY; CDR2 reads FYNNEI. This CDR3 comprises 14 residues. Based on the CDR3 plus reference TRBV2 and TRBJ1-4, the full variable domain is EPEVTQTPSHQVTQMGQEVILRCVPISNHLYFYWYRQILGQKVEFLVSFYNNEISEKSEIFDDQFSVERPDGSNFTLKIRSTKLEDSAMYFCASRTATTNEELFFGSGTQLSVL.

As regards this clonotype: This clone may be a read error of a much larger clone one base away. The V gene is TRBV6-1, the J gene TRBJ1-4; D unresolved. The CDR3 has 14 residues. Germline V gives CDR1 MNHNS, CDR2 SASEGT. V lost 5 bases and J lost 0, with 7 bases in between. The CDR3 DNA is TGTGCCAGCAGTTCCATTGCAACTAATGAAAAACTGTTTTTT. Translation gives CASSSIATNEKLFF.